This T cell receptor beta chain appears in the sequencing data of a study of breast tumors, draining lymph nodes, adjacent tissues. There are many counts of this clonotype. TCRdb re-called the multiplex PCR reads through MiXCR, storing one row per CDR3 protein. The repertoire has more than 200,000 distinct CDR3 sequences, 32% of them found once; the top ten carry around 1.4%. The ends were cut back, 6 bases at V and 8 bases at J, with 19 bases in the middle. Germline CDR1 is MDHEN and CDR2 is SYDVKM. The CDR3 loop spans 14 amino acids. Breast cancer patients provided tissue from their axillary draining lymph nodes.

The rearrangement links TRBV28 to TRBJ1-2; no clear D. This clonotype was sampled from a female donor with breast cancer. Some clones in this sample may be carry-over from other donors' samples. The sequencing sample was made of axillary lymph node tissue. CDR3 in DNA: TGTGCCAGCAGCGTCAATCCCGGGGTTCAGGGCTACACCTTC. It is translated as CASSVNPGVQGYTF.